Listed below are T cell receptor beta chains from one sample, sequenced in a study of CD8 T cells in ankylosing spondylitis. TCRdb re-called the 5' RACE reads through MiXCR, storing one row per CDR3 protein. Of 200,000 or so distinct CDR3 sequences in the sample, about a quarter are singletons; the top ten hold under 7%. Sample: blood, either unsorted or a sorted T cell fraction (not recorded which). The source of these receptors is a male donor with ankylosing spondylitis or in good health (not recorded which). Both conserved end residues are part of each CDR3. A D gene is named only where the DNA matches it firmly. Only some rows state a clone size, as once, few, many or a class for expanded clones.

TRBJ2-5 TRBV20-1 many NA TGCAGTGCTAGATGGACCCAAGAGACCCAGTACTTC CSARWTQETQYF
TRBJ2-1 TRBV20-1 NA NA TGCAGTGCTAGAGATCCGACAGGACTAGGATCTTACAATGAGCAGTTCTTC CSARDPTGLGSYNEQFF
TRBJ2-3 TRBV12-3/TRBV12-4 many TRBD2 TGTGCCAGCAGCAAGCGGGAGGGCGTCACAGATACGCAGTATTTT CASSKREGVTDTQYF
TRBJ2-5 TRBV12-5 many NA TGTGCTAGTGGTTTGGTACTGCAGGGTCCCCTAAAAGAGACCCAGTACTTC CASGLVLQGPLKETQYF
TRBJ2-3 TRBV12-3/TRBV12-4 NA TRBD1 TGTGCCACCAGGACAGGGAGTTTCGTGGCAGATACGCAGTATTTT CATRTGSFVADTQYF
TRBJ1-2 TRBV6-1 NA NA TGTGCCAGCAGTGCCGAGTACTATGGCTACACCTTC CASSAEYYGYTF
TRBJ2-1 TRBV5-1 many TRBD1 TGCGCCAGCAGCTCCCCGGGACAGGGGGCGAATGAGCAGTTCTTC CASSSPGQGANEQFF
TRBJ2-7 TRBV20-1 NA NA TGCAGTGCTAGAGATCCGGGGGCAGCCTACGAGCAGTACTTC CSARDPGAAYEQYF
TRBJ2-5 TRBV7-6 many NA TGTGCCAGCAGCTTCCTTTCCGGAGGGGAGACCCAGTACTTC CASSFLSGGETQYF
TRBJ2-7 TRBV15 NA TRBD1 TGTGCCACCAGCAGGGAACCTCGGGACAGGGGAGGAGAGCAGTACTTC CATSREPRDRGGEQYF
TRBJ2-7 TRBV20-1 many NA TGCAGTGCTAGAAGGGCAGGGGAGCAGTACTTC CSARRAGEQYF
TRBJ2-2 TRBV29-1 few TRBD2 TGCAGCGTGCAAGCGGGAGATTGGAACACCGGGGAGCTGTTTTTT CSVQAGDWNTGELFF
TRBJ2-1 TRBV24-1 NA TRBD1 TGTGCCACCAGTGACCGGAGGACAGGAAACAATGAGCAGTTCTTC CATSDRRTGNNEQFF
TRBJ2-3 TRBV20-1 NA NA TGCAGTGCTGAACACCTCAGTGGTACAGATACGCAGTATTTT CSAEHLSGTDTQYF
TRBJ1-2 TRBV5-1 many TRBD1 TGCGCCAGCAGCGGGACAGGGCCCACCTATGGCTACACCTTC CASSGTGPTYGYTF
TRBJ1-1 TRBV12-3/TRBV12-4 many NA TGTGCCAGCCGTTATTCCGGGCTACGGACTGAAGCTTTCTTT CASRYSGLRTEAFF
TRBJ2-7 TRBV18 many NA TGTGCCAGCTCACCAATTTCGGAGTTTGCCTACGAGCAGTACTTC CASSPISEFAYEQYF
TRBJ2-5 TRBV20-1 few TRBD1 TGCAGTGCCGTAGGGGGCGAGACCCAGTACTTC CSAVGGETQYF
TRBJ2-1 TRBV12-3/TRBV12-4 few NA TGTGCCACCCAGTATAGTTTGGATGAGCAGTTCTTC CATQYSLDEQFF
TRBJ2-7 TRBV3-1 NA NA TGTGCCAGCAGCCAAGAAATCTTCAGCTCCTACGAGCAGTACTTC CASSQEIFSSYEQYF
TRBJ2-3 TRBV28 many TRBD2 TGTGCCAGCAGCTCCGGGACTAGCGGGGGAATTATAGATACGCAGTATTTT CASSSGTSGGIIDTQYF
TRBJ2-1 TRBV4-1 NA NA TGCGCCAGCAGCTCGGTTCTAGCGAGACCCAAACCTAACAATGAGCAGTTCTTC CASSSVLARPKPNNEQFF
TRBJ2-3 TRBV20-1 many TRBD2 TGCAGTGCTAGAAGACTAGCGGGAATGACTAGCACAGATACGCAGTATTTT CSARRLAGMTSTDTQYF
TRBJ2-3 TRBV12-3/TRBV12-4 many TRBD1 TGTGCCAGCAGTTTAAATGTAGCAGGGGGAGATACGCAGTATTTT CASSLNVAGGDTQYF
TRBJ2-7 TRBV20-1 many NA TGCAGTGCTAGTCAAGGCGGCGAGCAGTACTTC CSASQGGEQYF
TRBJ2-5 TRBV7-2 few NA TGTGCCAGTTCGGGGGCCAGGTGGGAGACCCAGTACTTC CASSGARWETQYF
TRBJ2-1 TRBV6-1 NA NA TGTGCCAGCAGCCCTCGACTAGACAATGAGCAGTTCTTC CASSPRLDNEQFF
TRBJ2-5 TRBV10-3 many NA TGTGCCATCAGTCCCTCGGACAGCAGGGAGACCCAGTACTTC CAISPSDSRETQYF
TRBJ2-1 TRBV7-2 NA TRBD2 TGTGCCAGCAGCTTAACCGGGACTAGCCCGTTCTTC CASSLTGTSPFF
TRBJ2-7 TRBV20-1 many TRBD2 TGCAGTGCTAGTGGTAGCGGGAGAGCCTACGAGCAGTACTTC CSASGSGRAYEQYF
TRBJ2-1 TRBV18 few TRBD1 TGTGCCAGCTCACCGGACAGGGGGTTCTACAATGAGCAGTTCTTC CASSPDRGFYNEQFF
TRBJ2-1 TRBV5-1 many TRBD1 TGCGCCAGCAGCTTGCTCGCAGGGGGATACAATGAGCAGTTCTTC CASSLLAGGYNEQFF
TRBJ2-1 TRBV29-1 NA TRBD2 TGCAGCGTTGACTCGCTAGCGGGAGGGAGGTCCTACAATGAGCAGTTCTTC CSVDSLAGGRSYNEQFF
TRBJ2-7 TRBV12-3/TRBV12-4 many NA TGTGCCAGCAGTCCGACAAGCTCCGTCCACGAGCAGTACTTC CASSPTSSVHEQYF
TRBJ2-3 TRBV12-3/TRBV12-4 NA NA TGTGCCAGCAGCAGCCGTTCGGGGGATACGCAGTATTTT CASSSRSGDTQYF
TRBJ2-1 TRBV3-1 few TRBD2 TGTGCCAGCAGTTTTGGGACTAGCGGGAGAAATGAGCAGTTCTTC CASSFGTSGRNEQFF
TRBJ2-3 TRBV28 once TRBD2 TGTGCCAGCAGTTTAGTAGCGGGAGGAAGAACGCAGTATTTT CASSLVAGGRTQYF
TRBJ2-7 TRBV9 many NA TGTGCCAGCGGACCGACTGGGCTCCCCTACGAGCAGTACTTC CASGPTGLPYEQYF
TRBJ2-2 TRBV20-1 NA NA TGCAGTGCTCGGTTACGGGACTTGAACACCGGGGAGCTGTTTTTT CSARLRDLNTGELFF
TRBJ2-7 TRBV20-1 NA TRBD2 TGCAGTGCTAAGGGACTAGCGGGAGGCCTAGGCCCCTACGAGCAGTACTTC CSAKGLAGGLGPYEQYF
TRBJ2-2 TRBV5-1 few NA TGCGCCAGCAGCTTGACGAACACCGGGGAGCTGTTTTTT CASSLTNTGELFF
TRBJ2-3 TRBV20-1 few NA TGCAGTGCTAGAGATCGGGCTAGAGGTTACGATACGCAGTATTTT CSARDRARGYDTQYF
TRBJ2-3 TRBV9 many NA TGTGCCAGCAGCACAAACTCCCGGGGGGATACGCAGTATTTT CASSTNSRGDTQYF
TRBJ2-1 TRBV27 many NA TGTGCCAGCAGTTTATTCGGTGTAGCTACCTACAATGAGCAGTTCTTC CASSLFGVATYNEQFF
TRBJ2-3 TRBV12-3/TRBV12-4 many TRBD1 TGTGCCAGCAGTTTAGCGGCAGGGGGCGGAGCGCAGTATTTT CASSLAAGGGAQYF
TRBJ2-7 TRBV18 NA NA TGTGCCAGCTCACTTACTCCCTCCTACGAGCAGTACTTC CASSLTPSYEQYF
TRBJ2-7 TRBV15 many NA TGTGCCACCAGCAGAGATCCCCAGTCCTACGAGCAGTACTTC CATSRDPQSYEQYF
TRBJ2-7 TRBV20-1 once TRBD2 TGCAGTGCTAGGTGGGAGGGGAGCTCCTACGAGCAGTACTTC CSARWEGSSYEQYF
TRBJ1-3 TRBV4-2 few NA TGTGCCAGCAGCCAAGAGAGGTTGTCGTTCTCTGGAAACACCATATATTTT CASSQERLSFSGNTIYF
TRBJ2-1 TRBV19 NA TRBD2 TGTGCCAGTAGCGTAGGGACTAGCAGTTACAATGAGCAGTTCTTC CASSVGTSSYNEQFF
TRBJ2-4 TRBV20-1 few NA TGCAGTGCTCACCCGGGACCGGAAAGGGGCATTCAGTACTTC CSAHPGPERGIQYF